This paragraph reports one T cell receptor (beta chain). This entry is derived from a study of blood T cell repertoires in COVID-19. Study summary: Acute and convalescent COVID-19 samples came from the United States, Italy and Spain. In each case, the material was cDNA or gDNA derived from T cells, B-cell-depleted T cells, or PBMCs.

Deletions cut 4 bases from V and 7 bases from J, with 20 bases between. The V gene's germline CDR1 is SGHRS and CDR2 YFSETQ. The CDR3 has 16 residues. As originally analysed: Quantification of nucleated cells was approximated via reference gene primer amplification. Clones were sequenced by immunoSEQ multiplex PCR, and TCRdb holds only the in-frame ones, with some missing. Clonal size and the V and J genes are those of that table, whereas D and trimming came from the DNA. The table has about 48,000 clones, 75% to 80% seen once. The sequence was collected from a human donor with active or convalescent COVID-19. The donor label of this sample is uncertain. Specimen: peripheral blood. The rearrangement joins TRBV5-1 to TRBJ2-2; D not resolved. CDR3 in amino acids: CASSLNSGNTGGELFF. The DNA of the CDR3 is TGCGCCAGCAGCCTAAACTCGGGTAACACGGGCGGGGAGCTGTTTTTT.